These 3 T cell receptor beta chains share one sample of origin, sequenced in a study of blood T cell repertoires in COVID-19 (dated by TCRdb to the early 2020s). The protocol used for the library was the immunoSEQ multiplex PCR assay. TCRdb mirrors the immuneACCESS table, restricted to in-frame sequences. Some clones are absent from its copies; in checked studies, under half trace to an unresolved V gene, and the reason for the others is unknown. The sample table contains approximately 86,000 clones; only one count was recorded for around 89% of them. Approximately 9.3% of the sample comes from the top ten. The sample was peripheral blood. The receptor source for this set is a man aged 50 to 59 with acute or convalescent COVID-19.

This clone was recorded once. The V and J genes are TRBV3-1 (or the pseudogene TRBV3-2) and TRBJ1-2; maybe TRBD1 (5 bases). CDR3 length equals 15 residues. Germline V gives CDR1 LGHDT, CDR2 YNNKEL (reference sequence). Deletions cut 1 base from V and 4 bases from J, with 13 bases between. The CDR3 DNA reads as TGTGCCAGCAGCCAAGGGGAGGGGATGGTCTATGGCTACACCTTC. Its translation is CASSQGEGMVYGYTF.

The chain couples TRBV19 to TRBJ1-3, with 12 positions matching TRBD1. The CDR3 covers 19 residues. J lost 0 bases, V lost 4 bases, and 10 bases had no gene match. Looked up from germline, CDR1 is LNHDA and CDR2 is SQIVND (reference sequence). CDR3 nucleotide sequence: TGTGCCAGTAGTACCCACGGGACAGGGGGCTCCAGCTCTGGAAACACCATATATTTT. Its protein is CASSTHGTGGSSSGNTIYF. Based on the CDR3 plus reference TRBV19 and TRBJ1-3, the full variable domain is DGGITQSPKYLFRKEGQNVTLSCEQNLNHDAMYWYRQDPGQGLRLIYYSQIVNDFQKGDIAEGYSVSREKKESFPLTVTSAQKNPTAFYLCASSTHGTGGSSSGNTIYFGEGSWLTVV.

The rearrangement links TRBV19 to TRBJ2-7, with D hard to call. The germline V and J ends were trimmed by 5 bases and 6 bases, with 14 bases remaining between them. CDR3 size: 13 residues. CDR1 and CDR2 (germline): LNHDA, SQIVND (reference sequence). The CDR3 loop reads CASSQLNGGEQYV. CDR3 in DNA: TGTGCCAGTAGTCAATTGAACGGCGGCGAGCAGTACGTC.